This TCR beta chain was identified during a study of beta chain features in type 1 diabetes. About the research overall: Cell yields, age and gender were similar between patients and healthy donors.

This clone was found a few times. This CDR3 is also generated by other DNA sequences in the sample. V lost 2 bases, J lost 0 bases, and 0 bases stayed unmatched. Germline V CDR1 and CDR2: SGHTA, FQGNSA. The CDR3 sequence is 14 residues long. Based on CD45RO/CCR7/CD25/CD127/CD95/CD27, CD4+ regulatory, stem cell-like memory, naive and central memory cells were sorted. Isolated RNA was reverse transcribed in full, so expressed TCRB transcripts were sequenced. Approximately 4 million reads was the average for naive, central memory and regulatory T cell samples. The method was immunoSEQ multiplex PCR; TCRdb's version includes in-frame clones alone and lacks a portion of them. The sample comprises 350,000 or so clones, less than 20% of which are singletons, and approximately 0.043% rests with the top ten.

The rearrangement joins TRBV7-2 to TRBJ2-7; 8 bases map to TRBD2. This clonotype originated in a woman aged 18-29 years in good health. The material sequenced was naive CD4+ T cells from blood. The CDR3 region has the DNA TGTGCCAGCAGCTTACTAGCGGGCTCCTACGAGCAGTACTTC. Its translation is CASSLLAGSYEQYF.